These T cell receptor beta chains were read from a single sample in a study of cytomegalovirus exposure and HLA in healthy donors. Only in-frame clones appear in the TCRdb table, and some are missing; sequencing was by immunoSEQ multiplex PCR. Here the sample spans roughly 200,000 clones, roughly 9.4% being singletons. Sequenced material: PBMCs. These receptor sequences come from a woman aged 25-40 years in good health and CMV-seropositive. The CDR3 runs from the conserved cysteine through the conserved F or W. The D gene is left open where the match is weak. Clone size is not always given. Where it is, it says once, few, many or a class for expanded clones.

cdr3_nt cdr3_aa d_call j_call v_call clone_size
TGTGCCAGCAGCTTTAGACATAGCTCTGGAAACACCATATATTTT CASSFRHSSGNTIYF - TRBJ1-3 TRBV7-2 few
TGTGCCAGCAGCTTAAACCCTCTAGCGGGAGACTACGAGCAGTACTTC CASSLNPLAGDYEQYF TRBD2 TRBJ2-7 TRBV5-8 -
TGTGCCAGCAGCTCTCTGACGGGACAACTCACAGATACGCAGTATTTT CASSSLTGQLTDTQYF - TRBJ2-3 TRBV5-4 few
TGTGCCAGCAGCCAAGATAGGCGCCTCAGGGGTGAAGCTTTCTTT CASSQDRRLRGEAFF - TRBJ1-1 TRBV14 few
TGCGCCAGCAGCAAAGGGGGACAGGGGGCGCTTGGGGCCAACGTCCTGACTTTC CASSKGGQGALGANVLTF TRBD1 TRBJ2-6 TRBV5-1 few
TGTGCCAGCAGTGAATTGGGACAAGGCCTTGAAGCTTTCTTT CASSELGQGLEAFF - TRBJ1-1 TRBV25-1 -
TGTGCCAGCAGCTTGGTCAGGGCCTTGAACACTGAAGCTTTCTTT CASSLVRALNTEAFF - TRBJ1-1 TRBV5-6 -
TGTGCCAGCAGTTACAATCCCTCCCACGAGCAGTACTTC CASSYNPSHEQYF - TRBJ2-7 TRBV6-5 -
TGTGCCAGCACGATAGCGGGAGGGGGAGAGACCCAGTACTTC CASTIAGGGETQYF TRBD2 TRBJ2-5 TRBV6-1 few
TGTGCCAGCTCACCTTTGGACAGCTGGACTAGCGGGAGTGGGAATGAGCAGTTCTTC CASSPLDSWTSGSGNEQFF TRBD2 TRBJ2-1 TRBV18 -
TGCGCCAGCAGCTCGGGGAGGACGGGGTTCTATGAGCAGTTCTTC CASSSGRTGFYEQFF - TRBJ2-1 TRBV5-1 -
TGTGCCAGCTCACCAATTTCGACTCCCTACGGCTCCTACGAGCAGTACTTC CASSPISTPYGSYEQYF - TRBJ2-7 TRBV18 few
TGTGCCAGCAGTGGTTTAGCGAATGAAAAACTGTTTTTT CASSGLANEKLFF - TRBJ1-4 TRBV2 -
TGTGCCACCAGCAGAGATCCCGAACAGGCGGGGGGCTACACCTTC CATSRDPEQAGGYTF - TRBJ1-2 TRBV15 -
TGTGCCAGCAGCTTAGCCGGAGGGCCCTACGAGCAGTACTTC CASSLAGGPYEQYF - TRBJ2-7 TRBV11-2 few
TGTGCCAGCAGGCGGGACAGGCCCACCTACGAGCAGTACTTC CASRRDRPTYEQYF TRBD1 TRBJ2-7 TRBV2 -